This T cell receptor (beta chain) was captured by sequencing in a study of T-cell reconstitution after alpha-beta-depleted transplantation in children. Study-wide findings and caveats: Counts and diversity of T cells one year after transplant came mostly from newly produced T cells. Several hundred expanded graft clones reportedly were the source of alpha-beta T cells about two months after transplant. Some patients showed high day-60 TCRbeta diversity, which derived from surviving recipient T cells and thymic progenitors.

The germline V gene encodes CDR1 SGHKS and CDR2 YYEKEE (reference sequence). CDR3 length: 15 residues. Trimming shortened V by 0 bases and J by 6 bases, and 14 bases separated the two germline ends. As to this clonotype: Antigen unknown.

For TCRbeta, the library was prepared with unique molecular identifiers. From the PCR reads, TCRdb called clonotypes with MiXCR, one entry per CDR3 protein. The sample lists about 980,000 distinct CDR3 sequences, about 29% occurring once. J is TRBJ2-3 and V is TRBV5-5; D is undetermined. This receptor was obtained from a boy in the first two years of life who had a stem cell transplant for SCID, so the T cells may come from the graft donor. The sequencing here drew on PBMCs, mostly from graft donor cells, taken 360 days after TCRalphabeta/CD19-depleted stem cell transplant. The CDR3 nucleotides are TGTGCCAGCAGCTTGGGGGGTAGGGAACTGGATACGCAGTATTTT. It specifies CASSLGGRELDTQYF.